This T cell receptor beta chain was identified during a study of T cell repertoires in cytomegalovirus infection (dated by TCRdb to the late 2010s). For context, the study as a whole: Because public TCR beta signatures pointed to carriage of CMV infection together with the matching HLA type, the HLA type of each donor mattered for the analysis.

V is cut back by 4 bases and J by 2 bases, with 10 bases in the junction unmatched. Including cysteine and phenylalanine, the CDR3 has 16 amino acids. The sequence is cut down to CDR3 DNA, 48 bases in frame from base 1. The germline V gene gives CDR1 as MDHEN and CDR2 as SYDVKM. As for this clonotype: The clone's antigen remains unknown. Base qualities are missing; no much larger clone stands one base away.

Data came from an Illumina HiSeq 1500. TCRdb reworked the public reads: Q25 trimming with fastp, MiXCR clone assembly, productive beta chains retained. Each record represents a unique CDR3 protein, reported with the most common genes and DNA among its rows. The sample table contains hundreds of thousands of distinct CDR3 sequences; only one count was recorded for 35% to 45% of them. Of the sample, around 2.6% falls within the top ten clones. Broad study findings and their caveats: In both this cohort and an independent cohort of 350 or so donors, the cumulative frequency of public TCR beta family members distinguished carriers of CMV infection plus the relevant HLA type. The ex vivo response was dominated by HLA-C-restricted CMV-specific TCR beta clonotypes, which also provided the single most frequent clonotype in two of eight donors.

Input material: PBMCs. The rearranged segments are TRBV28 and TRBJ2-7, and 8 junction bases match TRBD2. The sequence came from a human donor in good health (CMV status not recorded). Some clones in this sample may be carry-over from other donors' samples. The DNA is TGTGCCAGCAGTTCCGACCCCAGCGGGAGCGCCTACGAGCAGTACTTC. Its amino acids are CASSSDPSGSAYEQYF.